Described below is a single TCR beta chain sequence and its context. The antigen this receptor binds is unknown. Base qualities were left out, and no much larger clone turns up one base away. V sheds 4 bases and J sheds 5 bases, leaving 12 bases between their ends. The CDR3 spans 13 residues, from the cysteine through the phenylalanine. Of the read, only the CDR3 DNA is kept; its 39 bases are in frame from base 1. The sample belongs to a study of blood T cell repertoires in COVID-19 (TCRdb year 2020). The study in broad terms: Samples covering the acute and convalescent phases of COVID-19 were provided by collaborators in the United States, Italy and Spain. The material from the prospective study consisted of cDNA or gDNA derived from T cells, B-cell-depleted T cells, or PBMCs. Deeply sampled blood TCRbeta repertoires from subjects exposed to, actively infected with, or recovered from COVID-19 were included in the dataset. A freely available public database, intended as a resource for researchers studying the immune response to SARS-CoV-2, is where the repertoires were released. Samples came from the ongoing ImmuneRACE study (first 160 participants) plus 1,254 subjects from 6 global collaborators. Nearly every sample came with metadata listing a de-identified subject ID, COVID-19 status, age in years and sex. Where available, HLA class I and class II types were obtained from metadata supplied by the sample provider rather than from assay-based typing. General findings and caveats noted by the study authors: Clinical and demographic metadata were provided uncurated, with the amount varying by source and participant.

Enrolling through a virtual design, the prospective study's participants ranged in age from roughly 18 to 95 years and lived across some 22 United States geographic areas. To assign participants to cohorts, the prospective study relied on clinical history that participants themselves reported in a screening survey and a study questionnaire. Exposed participants had been in contact with someone with a PCR-confirmed or clinician-diagnosed COVID-19 case within 2 weeks of study entry. In the prospective study, mobile phlebotomists collected whole blood, serum and a nasopharyngeal or oropharyngeal swab from each participant. Additional blood draws and questionnaires over a 2-month period could optionally be provided by prospective study participants. Before DNA extraction, blood samples from the prospective study were shipped at room temperature or frozen. The immunoSEQ Assay, a bias-controlled multiplex PCR, was used to amplify TCRbeta CDR3 regions from genomic DNA. The study's own analysis went as follows. The number of nucleated cells in each sample was estimated by amplification of reference gene primers within the assay. To quantify the absolute abundance of each unique TCRbeta CDR3 rearrangement, sequence reads were collapsed and filtered. For each sample, productive Simpson clonality was calculated as the square root of Simpson's diversity index over productive rearrangements. The clones in this table, taken by TCRdb from immuneACCESS, are in-frame only. Not every clone is retained; where verified, under half of the shortfall comes from an unresolved V gene, and the cause of the rest is unknown. V, J and clone size are taken as reported in that table, and D and trimming were inferred from the DNA itself. The sample records nearly 300,000 clones, 85% to 90% of which are singletons. The ten largest clones capture under 3.5% of the sample.

This sequence originates from a woman aged 45-65 years who had been exposed to COVID-19. This sequence uses TRBV5-3 and TRBJ1-1; TRBD1 could be the D gene, as 6 bases match. TRBV5-3 is identified as an open reading frame with a role that is uncertain. Sequences were obtained from PBMCs or T cells enriched from blood (not recorded which). At the DNA level, the sequence is TGTGCCAGAAGCCCAACAGGGCGAACTGAAGCTTTCTTT. The translation is CARSPTGRTEAFF.